The clone carrying this T cell receptor (beta chain) has ten or more counts. This sample stems from a study of blood T cell repertoires in COVID-19. Study-level background: Some COVID-19 samples were acute and others convalescent; all came from the United States, Italy and Spain. PBMCs, B-cell-depleted T cells, or T cells were the source of the cDNA or gDNA that made up the material.

Methods used by the authors: Estimates of nucleated cell counts were drawn from the amplification of reference gene primers. Generated by immunoSEQ multiplex PCR, the TCRdb table keeps only in-frame clones and is missing some. V, J and clone size were drawn from that table, and D and trimming were deduced from the DNA. Altogether around 170,000 clones are present, 78% being singletons, with the ten largest covering about 14%. Looked up from germline, CDR1 is SGDLS and CDR2 is YYNGEE. The CDR3 loop spans 15 amino acids. V was cut by 0 bases and J by 2 bases, with 6 bases left in between. Sequenced: peripheral blood. This TCR was sampled from an elderly woman with acute or convalescent COVID-19. The chain recombines TRBV9 with TRBJ2-6; perhaps TRBD2 as D (6 bases). CDR3 sequence reads: CASSVAGAGANVLTF. DNA of the CDR3: TGTGCCAGCAGCGTAGCGGGGGCTGGGGCCAACGTCCTGACTTTC. The entire variable domain, with the rest obtained from reference TRBV9 and TRBJ2-6, is as follows: DSGVTQTPKHLITATGQRVTLRCSPRSGDLSVYWYQQSLDQGLQFLIQYYNGEERAKGNILERFSAQQFPDLHSELNLSSLELGDSALYFCASSVAGAGANVLTFGAGSRLTVL.